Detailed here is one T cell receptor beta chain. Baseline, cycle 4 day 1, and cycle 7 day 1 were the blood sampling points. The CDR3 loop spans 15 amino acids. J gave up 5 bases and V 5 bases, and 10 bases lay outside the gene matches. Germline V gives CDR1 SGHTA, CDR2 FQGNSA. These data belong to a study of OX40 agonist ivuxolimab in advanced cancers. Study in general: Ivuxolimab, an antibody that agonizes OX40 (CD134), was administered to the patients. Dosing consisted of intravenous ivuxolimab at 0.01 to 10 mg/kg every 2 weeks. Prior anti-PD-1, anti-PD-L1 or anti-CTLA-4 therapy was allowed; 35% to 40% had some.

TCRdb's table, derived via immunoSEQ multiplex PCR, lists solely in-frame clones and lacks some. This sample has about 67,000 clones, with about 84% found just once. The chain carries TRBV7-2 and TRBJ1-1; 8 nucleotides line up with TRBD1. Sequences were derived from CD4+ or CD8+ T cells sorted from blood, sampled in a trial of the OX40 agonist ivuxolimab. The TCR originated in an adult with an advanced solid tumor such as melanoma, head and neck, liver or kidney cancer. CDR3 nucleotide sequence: TGTGCCAGCAGCCCCCAGTGGACAGGGCAGACTGAAGCTTTCTTT. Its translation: CASSPQWTGQTEAFF.